The present T cell receptor (beta chain) was sequenced within a study of blood T cell repertoires in COVID-19. Background on the study: Sample material is recorded as cDNA or gDNA derived from T cells, B-cell-depleted T cells, or PBMCs.

Original processing notes: Reference gene primer amplification yielded estimated nucleated cell counts. The protocol was immunoSEQ multiplex PCR, while the TCRdb copy is restricted to in-frame clones and leaves out a portion. D and trimming were read from the DNA, whereas the V and J calls and clone size are those reported in that table. Of some 200,000 clones in the sample, 80% to 90% are singletons; the top ten hold under 15%. This CDR3 comprises 14 residues. Germline V CDR1 and CDR2: MRHNA, SNTAGT. The V gene lost 3 bases and the J gene lost 2 bases, with 7 bases spanning the gap. This clone was seen at least ten times.

The sequence came from a human donor in a cohort sampled during active COVID-19. V usage is TRBV6-4 and J usage is TRBJ2-2; D perhaps matches TRBD1 (5 bases). The specimen sequenced was peripheral blood. CDR3 residues: CASSDQGNTGELFF. The DNA of the CDR3 is TGTGCCAGCAGTGATCAGGGAAACACCGGGGAGCTGTTTTTT.